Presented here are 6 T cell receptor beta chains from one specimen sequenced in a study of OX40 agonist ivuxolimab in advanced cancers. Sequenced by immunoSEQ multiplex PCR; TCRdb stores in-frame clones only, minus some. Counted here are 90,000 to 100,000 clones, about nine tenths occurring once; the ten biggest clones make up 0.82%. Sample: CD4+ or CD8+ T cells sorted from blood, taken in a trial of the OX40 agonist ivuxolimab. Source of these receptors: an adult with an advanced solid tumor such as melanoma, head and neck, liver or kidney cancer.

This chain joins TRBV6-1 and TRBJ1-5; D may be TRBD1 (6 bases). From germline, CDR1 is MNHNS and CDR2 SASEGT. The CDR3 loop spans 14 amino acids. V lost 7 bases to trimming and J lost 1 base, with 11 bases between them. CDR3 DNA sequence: TGTGCCAGCAAGGGGGAACGGAGCAATCAGCCCCAGCATTTT. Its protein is CASKGERSNQPQHF.

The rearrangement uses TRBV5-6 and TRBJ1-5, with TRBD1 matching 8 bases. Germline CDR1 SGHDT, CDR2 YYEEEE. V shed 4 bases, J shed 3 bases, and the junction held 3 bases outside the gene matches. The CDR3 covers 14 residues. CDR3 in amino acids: CASSRTGYNQPQHF. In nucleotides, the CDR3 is TGTGCCAGCAGCAGGACAGGGTACAATCAGCCCCAGCATTTT. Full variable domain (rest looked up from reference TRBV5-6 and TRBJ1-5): DAGVTQSPTHLIKTRGQQVTLRCSPKSGHDTVSWYQQALGQGPQFIFQYYEEEERQRGNFPDRFSGHQFPNYSSELNVNALLLGDSALYLCASSRTGYNQPQHFGDGTRLSIL.

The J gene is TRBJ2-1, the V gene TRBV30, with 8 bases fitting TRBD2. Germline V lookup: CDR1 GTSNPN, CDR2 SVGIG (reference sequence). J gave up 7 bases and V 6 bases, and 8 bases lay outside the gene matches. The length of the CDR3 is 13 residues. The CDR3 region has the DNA TGTGCCTGTGGGACTAGGGCCATGAATGAGCAGTTCTTC. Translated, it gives CACGTRAMNEQFF.

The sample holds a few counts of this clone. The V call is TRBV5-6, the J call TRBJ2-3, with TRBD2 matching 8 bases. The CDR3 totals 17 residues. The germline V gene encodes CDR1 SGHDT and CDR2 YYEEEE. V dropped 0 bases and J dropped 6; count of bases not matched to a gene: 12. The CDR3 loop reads CASSLGFSGVVSDTQYF. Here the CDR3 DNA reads TGTGCCAGCAGCTTGGGGTTTAGCGGGGTGGTTTCGGATACGCAGTATTTT.

Written as DNA, the CDR3 is TGCGCCAGGATCAGGTTATCGGGTTCGTGGCCCACTGAAGCTTTCTTT. It is translated as CARIRLSGSWPTEAFF. The V gene is TRBV10-1, the J gene TRBJ1-1; D not certain. This CDR3 has 16 amino acids. V dropped 9 bases and J dropped 4 bases, with 24 bases sitting between them. Germline lookup yields CDR1 WNHNN and CDR2 SYGVQD (reference sequence).

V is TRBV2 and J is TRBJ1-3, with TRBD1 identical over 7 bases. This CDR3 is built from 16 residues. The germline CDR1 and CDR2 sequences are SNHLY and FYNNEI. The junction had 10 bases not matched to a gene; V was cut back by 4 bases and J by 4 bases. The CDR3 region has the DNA TGTGCCAGCAGTGTGACAGGGTTATATGCGGGAAACACCATATATTTT. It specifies CASSVTGLYAGNTIYF.